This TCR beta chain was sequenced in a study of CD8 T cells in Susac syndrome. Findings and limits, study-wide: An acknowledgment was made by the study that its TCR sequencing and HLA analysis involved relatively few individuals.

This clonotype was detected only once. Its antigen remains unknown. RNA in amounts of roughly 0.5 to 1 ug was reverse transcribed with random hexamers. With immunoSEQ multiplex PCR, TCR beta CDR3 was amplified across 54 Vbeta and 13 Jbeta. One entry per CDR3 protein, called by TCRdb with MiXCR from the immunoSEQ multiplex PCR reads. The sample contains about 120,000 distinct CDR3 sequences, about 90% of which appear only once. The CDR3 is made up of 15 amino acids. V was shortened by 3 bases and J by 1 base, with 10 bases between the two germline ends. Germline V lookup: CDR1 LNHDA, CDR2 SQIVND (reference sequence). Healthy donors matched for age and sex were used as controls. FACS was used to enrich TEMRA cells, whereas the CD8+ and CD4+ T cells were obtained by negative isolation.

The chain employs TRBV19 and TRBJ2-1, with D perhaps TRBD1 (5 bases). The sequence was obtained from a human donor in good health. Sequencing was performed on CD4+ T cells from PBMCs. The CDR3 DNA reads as TGTGCCAGTAGTATCTCGGCAGGGTCCTACAATGAGCAGTTCTTC. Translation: CASSISAGSYNEQFF. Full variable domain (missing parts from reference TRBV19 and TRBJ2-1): DGGITQSPKYLFRKEGQNVTLSCEQNLNHDAMYWYRQDPGQGLRLIYYSQIVNDFQKGDIAEGYSVSREKKESFPLTVTSAQKNPTAFYLCASSISAGSYNEQFFGPGTRLTVL.